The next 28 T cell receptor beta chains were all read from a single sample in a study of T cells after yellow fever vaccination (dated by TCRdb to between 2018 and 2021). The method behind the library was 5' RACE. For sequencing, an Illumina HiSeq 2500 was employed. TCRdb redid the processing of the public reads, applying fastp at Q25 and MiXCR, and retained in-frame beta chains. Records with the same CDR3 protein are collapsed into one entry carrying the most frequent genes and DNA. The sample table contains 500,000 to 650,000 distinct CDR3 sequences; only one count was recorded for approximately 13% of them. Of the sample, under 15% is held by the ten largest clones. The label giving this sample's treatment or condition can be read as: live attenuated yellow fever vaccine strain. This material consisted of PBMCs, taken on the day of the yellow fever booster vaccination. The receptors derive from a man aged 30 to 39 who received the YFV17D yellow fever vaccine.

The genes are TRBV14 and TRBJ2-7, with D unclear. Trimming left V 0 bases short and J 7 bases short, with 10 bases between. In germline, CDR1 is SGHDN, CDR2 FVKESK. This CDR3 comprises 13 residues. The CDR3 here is CASSQDSLGEQYF. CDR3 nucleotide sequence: TGTGCCAGCAGCCAAGACAGCCTGGGGGAGCAGTACTTC.

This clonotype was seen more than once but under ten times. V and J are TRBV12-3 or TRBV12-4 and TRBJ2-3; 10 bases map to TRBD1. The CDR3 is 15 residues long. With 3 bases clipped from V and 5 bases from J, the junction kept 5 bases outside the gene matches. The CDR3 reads CASSFWDRGEDTQYF. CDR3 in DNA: TGTGCCAGCAGTTTTTGGGACAGGGGTGAAGATACGCAGTATTTT.

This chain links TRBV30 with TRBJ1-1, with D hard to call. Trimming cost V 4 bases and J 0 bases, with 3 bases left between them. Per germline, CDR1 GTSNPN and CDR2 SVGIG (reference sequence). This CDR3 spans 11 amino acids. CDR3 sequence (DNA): TGTGCCTGGACAGTGAACACTGAAGCTTTCTTT. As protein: CAWTVNTEAFF.

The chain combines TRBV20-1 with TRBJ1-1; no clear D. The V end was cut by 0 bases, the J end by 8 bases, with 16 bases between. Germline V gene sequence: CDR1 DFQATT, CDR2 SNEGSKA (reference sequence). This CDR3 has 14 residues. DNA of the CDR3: TGCAGTGCTAGAGATCTAGTCGGCACGGTCGAAGCTTTCTTT. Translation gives CSARDLVGTVEAFF.

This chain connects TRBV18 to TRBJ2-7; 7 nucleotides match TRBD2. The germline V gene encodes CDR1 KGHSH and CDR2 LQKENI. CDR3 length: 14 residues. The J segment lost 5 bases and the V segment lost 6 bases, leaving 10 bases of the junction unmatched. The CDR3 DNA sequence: TGTGCCAGCTCGGCTCCGGGAACTAGCGACGAGCAGTACTTC. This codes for CASSAPGTSDEQYF.

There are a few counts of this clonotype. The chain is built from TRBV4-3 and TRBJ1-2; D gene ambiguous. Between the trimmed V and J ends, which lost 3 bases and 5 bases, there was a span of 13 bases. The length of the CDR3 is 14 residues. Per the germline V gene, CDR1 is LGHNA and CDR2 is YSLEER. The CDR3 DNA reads TGCGCCAGCAGCCAGGATTCGGGTGGATATGGCTACACCTTC. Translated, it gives CASSQDSGGYGYTF.

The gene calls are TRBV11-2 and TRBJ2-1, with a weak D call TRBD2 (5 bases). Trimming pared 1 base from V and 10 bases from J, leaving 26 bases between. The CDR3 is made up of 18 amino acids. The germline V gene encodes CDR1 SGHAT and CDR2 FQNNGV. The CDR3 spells CASSLGRERAEDEGEQFF. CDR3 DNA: TGTGCCAGCAGCTTAGGAAGGGAGAGGGCAGAGGACGAGGGCGAGCAGTTCTTC.

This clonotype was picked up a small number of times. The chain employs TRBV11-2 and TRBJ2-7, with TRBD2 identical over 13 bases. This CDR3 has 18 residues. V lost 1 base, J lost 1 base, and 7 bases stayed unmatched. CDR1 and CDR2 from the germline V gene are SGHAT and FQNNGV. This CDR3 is CASSLVSGTSGVSYEQYF. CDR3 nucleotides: TGTGCCAGCAGCTTAGTCTCCGGGACTAGCGGGGTTTCCTACGAGCAGTACTTC.

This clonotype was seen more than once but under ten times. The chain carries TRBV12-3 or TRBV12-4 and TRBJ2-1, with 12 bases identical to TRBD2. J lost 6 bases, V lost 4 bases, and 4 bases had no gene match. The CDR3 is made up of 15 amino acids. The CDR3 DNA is TGTGCCAGCAGTTACTCGGGACTAGCGGGCAATGAGCAGTTCTTC. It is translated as CASSYSGLAGNEQFF.

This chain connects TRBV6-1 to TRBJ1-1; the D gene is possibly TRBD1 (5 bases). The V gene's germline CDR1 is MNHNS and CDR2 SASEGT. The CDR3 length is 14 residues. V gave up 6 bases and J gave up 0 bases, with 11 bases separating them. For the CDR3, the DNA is TGTGCCAGCAGGACAGAATTTCTGAACACTGAAGCTTTCTTT. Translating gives CASRTEFLNTEAFF.

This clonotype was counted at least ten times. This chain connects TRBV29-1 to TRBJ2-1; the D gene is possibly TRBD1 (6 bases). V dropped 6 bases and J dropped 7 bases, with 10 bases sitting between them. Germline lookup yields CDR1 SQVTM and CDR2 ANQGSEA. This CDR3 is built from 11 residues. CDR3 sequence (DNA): TGCAGCGTACTCGACAGGAATGAGCAGTTCTTC. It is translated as CSVLDRNEQFF.

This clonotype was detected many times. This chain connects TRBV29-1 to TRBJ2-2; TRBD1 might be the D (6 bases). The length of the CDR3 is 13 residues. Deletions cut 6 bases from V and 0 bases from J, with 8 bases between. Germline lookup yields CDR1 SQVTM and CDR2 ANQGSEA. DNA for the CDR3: TGCAGCGTCGGGACACCGAACACCGGGGAGCTGTTTTTT. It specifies CSVGTPNTGELFF.

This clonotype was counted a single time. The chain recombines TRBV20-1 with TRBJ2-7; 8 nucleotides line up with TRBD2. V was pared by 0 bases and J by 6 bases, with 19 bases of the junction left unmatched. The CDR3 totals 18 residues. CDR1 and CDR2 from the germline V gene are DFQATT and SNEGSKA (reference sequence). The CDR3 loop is CSARDHHGAGTRGFEQYF. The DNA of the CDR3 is TGCAGTGCTAGAGATCATCATGGCGCCGGGACTAGGGGCTTCGAGCAGTACTTC.

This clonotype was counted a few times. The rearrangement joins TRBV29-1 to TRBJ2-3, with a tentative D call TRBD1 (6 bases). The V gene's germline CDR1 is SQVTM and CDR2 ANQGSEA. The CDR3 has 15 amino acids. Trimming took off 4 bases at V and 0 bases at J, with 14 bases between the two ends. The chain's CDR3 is CSVGRGHLSTDTQYF. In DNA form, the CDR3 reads TGCAGCGTTGGAAGGGGACACCTAAGCACAGATACGCAGTATTTT.

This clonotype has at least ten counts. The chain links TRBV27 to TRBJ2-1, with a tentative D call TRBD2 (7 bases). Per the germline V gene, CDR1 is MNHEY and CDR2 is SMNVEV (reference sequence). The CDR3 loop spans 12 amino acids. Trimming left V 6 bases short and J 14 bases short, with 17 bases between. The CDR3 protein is CASSPMGGGEFF. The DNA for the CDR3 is TGTGCCAGCAGCCCTATGGGAGGGGGGGAGTTCTTC.

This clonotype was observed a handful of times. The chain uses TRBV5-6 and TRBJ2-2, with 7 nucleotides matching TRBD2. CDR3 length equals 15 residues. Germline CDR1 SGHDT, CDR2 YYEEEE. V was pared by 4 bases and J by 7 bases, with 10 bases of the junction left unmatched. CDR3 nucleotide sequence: TGTGCCAGCAGCCTGAGGGAGGGGCTGGTCGGGGAGCTGTTTTTT. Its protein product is CASSLREGLVGELFF.

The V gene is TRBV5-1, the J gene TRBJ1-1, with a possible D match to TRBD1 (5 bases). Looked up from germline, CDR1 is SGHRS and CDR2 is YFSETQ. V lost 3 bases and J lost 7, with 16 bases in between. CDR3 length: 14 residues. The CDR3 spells CASSWDSGGVEAFF. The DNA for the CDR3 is TGCGCCAGCAGCTGGGACTCCGGTGGGGTTGAAGCTTTCTTT.

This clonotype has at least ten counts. This CDR3 reads CASSLEGSSYNEQFF. The CDR3 coding sequence is TGTGCCAGCAGCTTAGAAGGGAGCTCCTACAATGAGCAGTTCTTC. This chain joins TRBV7-8 and TRBJ2-1; TRBD2 is a possible D gene (5 bases). CDR1 is SGHVS and CDR2 is FQNEAQ in the germline V gene. This CDR3 is built from 15 residues. V lost 1 base, J lost 0 bases, and 7 bases lay in between. Looking up the rest from reference TRBV7-8 and TRBJ2-1 gives the full variable domain: GAGVSQSPRYKVAKRGQDVALRCDPISGHVSLFWYQQALGQGPEFLTYFQNEAQLDKSGLPSDRFFAERPEGSVSTLKIQRTQQEDSAVYLCASSLEGSSYNEQFFGPGTRLTVL.

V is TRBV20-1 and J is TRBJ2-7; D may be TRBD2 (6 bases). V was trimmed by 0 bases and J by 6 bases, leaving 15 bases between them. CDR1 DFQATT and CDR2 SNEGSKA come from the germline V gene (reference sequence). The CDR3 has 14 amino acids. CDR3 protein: CSAREGGGLGEQYF. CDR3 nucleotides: TGCAGTGCTAGAGAGGGTGGAGGGCTCGGCGAGCAGTACTTC.

In DNA, the CDR3 is TGTGCCAGCTCACCGCAGGTCCAGTACCAAGAGACCCAGTACTTC. It yields the protein CASSPQVQYQETQYF. The V gene is TRBV18, the J gene TRBJ2-5; D is unclear. Germline values: CDR1 KGHSH, CDR2 LQKENI. V lost 3 bases to trimming and J lost 0 bases, with 11 bases between them. This CDR3 has 15 residues.

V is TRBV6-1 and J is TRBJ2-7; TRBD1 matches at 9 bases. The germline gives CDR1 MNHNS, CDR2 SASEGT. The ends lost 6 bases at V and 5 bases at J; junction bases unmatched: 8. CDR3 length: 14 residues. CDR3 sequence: CASRQGQGINEQYF. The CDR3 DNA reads TGTGCCAGCAGACAGGGACAGGGCATCAACGAGCAGTACTTC.

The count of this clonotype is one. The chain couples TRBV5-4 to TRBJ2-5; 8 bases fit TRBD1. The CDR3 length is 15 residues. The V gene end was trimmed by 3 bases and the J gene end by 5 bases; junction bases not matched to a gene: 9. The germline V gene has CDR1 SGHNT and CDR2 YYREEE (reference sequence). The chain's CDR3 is CASSSDGQGWETQYF. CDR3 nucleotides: TGTGCCAGCAGCTCGGACGGACAGGGTTGGGAGACCCAGTACTTC.

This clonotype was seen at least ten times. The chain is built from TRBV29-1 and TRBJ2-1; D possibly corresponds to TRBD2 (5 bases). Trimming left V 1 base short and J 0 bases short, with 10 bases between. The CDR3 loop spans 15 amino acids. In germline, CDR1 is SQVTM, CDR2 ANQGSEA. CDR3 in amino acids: CSVEGSGSSYNEQFF. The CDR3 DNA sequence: TGCAGCGTTGAAGGGAGCGGAAGCTCCTACAATGAGCAGTTCTTC.

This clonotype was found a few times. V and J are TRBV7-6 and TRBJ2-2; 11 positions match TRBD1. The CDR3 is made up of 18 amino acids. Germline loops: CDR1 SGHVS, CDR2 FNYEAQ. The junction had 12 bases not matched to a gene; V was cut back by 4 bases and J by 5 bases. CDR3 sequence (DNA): TGTGCCAGCAGCTACGGGACGGACAGGGGGCGGGGGACCGGGGAGCTGTTTTTT. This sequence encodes CASSYGTDRGRGTGELFF. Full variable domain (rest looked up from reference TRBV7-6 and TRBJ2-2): GAGVSQSPRYKVTKRGQDVALRCDPISGHVSLYWYRQALGQGPEFLTYFNYEAQQDKSGLPNDRFSAERPEGSISTLTIQRTEQRDSAMYRCASSYGTDRGRGTGELFFGEGSRLTVL.

CDR3 region: CASDRGPGDTQYF. The CDR3, as DNA: TGTGCCAGCGACAGAGGGCCCGGAGATACGCAGTATTTT. The rearrangement uses TRBV6-6 and TRBJ2-3; D tentatively fits TRBD1 or TRBD2 (5 bases each). The CDR3 has 13 residues. CDR1 MNHNY and CDR2 SVGAGI come from the germline V gene (reference sequence). V gave up 8 bases and J gave up 5 bases, with 14 bases separating them.

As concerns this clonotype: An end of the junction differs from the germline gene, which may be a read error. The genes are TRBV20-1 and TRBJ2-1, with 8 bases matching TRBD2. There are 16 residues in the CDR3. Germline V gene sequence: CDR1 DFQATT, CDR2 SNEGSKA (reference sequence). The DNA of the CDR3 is TGCAGTACTAGTATAGAGCAGCGGGAGTGGGTTAATGAGCAGTTCTTC. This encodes CSTSIEQREWVNEQFF.

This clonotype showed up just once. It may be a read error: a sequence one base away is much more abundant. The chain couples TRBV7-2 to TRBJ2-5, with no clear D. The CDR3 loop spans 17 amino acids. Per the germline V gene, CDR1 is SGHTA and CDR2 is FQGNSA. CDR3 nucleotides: TGTGCCAGCAGCTTAGCTCCGGTGGGTACCGGAGAAGAGACCCAGCACTTC. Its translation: CASSLAPVGTGEETQHF.

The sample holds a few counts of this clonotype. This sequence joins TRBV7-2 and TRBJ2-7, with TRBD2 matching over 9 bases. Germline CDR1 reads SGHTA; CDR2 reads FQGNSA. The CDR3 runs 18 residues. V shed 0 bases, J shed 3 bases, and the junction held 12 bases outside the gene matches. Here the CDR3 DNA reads TGTGCCAGCAGCTTAGCTGGAGGGCTAGCGGGACCCATCTACGAGCAGTACTTC. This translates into CASSLAGGLAGPIYEQYF.